The source of this TCR beta chain is a study of T cells in Graves' hyperthyroidism and ophthalmopathy. Overall study findings and caveats: Ophthalmopathy was told apart from stable hyperthyroidism by a 13 V-J model. Blood also carried most thyroid clonotypes expanded above 0.001.

Concerning this clonotype itself: The antigen remains undetermined.

Regions amplified from RNA transcripts were the TCR beta CDR3 regions. The study used the HTBI primer set for a first-round RT-PCR of the TCR CDR3. TCRdb independently ran MiXCR on the multiplex PCR reads; one entry per CDR3 protein. The sample lists 350,000 to 400,000 distinct CDR3 sequences; 18% were seen once. V was cut by 1 base and J by 1 base, with 17 bases left in between. Germline loops: CDR1 SQVTM, CDR2 ANQGSEA. The CDR3 consists of 16 residues. V usage is TRBV29-1 and J usage is TRBJ2-7, with D tentatively TRBD1 or TRBD2 (6 bases each). The TCR comes from a young man with Graves' ophthalmopathy. The specimen was blood. CDR3 region: CSVEGERGGNSYEQYF. In nucleotides, the CDR3 is TGCAGCGTTGAAGGCGAGCGAGGGGGGAATTCCTACGAGCAGTACTTC.